The rows below give T cell receptor beta chains drawn from one sample of a study of T-cell reconstitution after alpha-beta-depleted transplantation in children. Each CDR3 protein gets one entry after TCRdb re-called the PCR reads with MiXCR. This table has 780,000 or so distinct CDR3 sequences, 16% appearing once. This specimen was PBMCs, mostly from graft donor cells, taken 360 days after TCRalphabeta/CD19-depleted stem cell transplant. These receptors were taken from a male patient aged 10 to 17 who had a stem cell transplant for acute lymphoblastic leukemia, so the T cells may come from the graft donor. Each CDR3 is given with its conserved first and last residue. Each record gives: CDR3 length, D gene, J gene, clone size, V gene, CDR3 protein, CDR3 DNA. D genes are given only for firm matches. Size tells how often a clone was seen (once, few, many) or the class of an expanded clone, and some rows leave it out.

>16|NA|TRBJ2-7|few|TRBV2
CASSEQRGRVTYEQYF
TGTGCCAGCAGTGAGCAAAGGGGCAGGGTTACCTACGAGCAGTACTTC
>16|NA|TRBJ1-5|NA|TRBV4-1
CASSQDSGARNQPQHF
TGCGCCAGCAGCCAAGATTCAGGGGCACGAAATCAGCCCCAGCATTTT
>13|NA|TRBJ2-3|few|TRBV5-1
CASSRGAADTQYF
TGCGCCAGCAGCCGAGGAGCGGCAGATACGCAGTATTTT
>14|NA|TRBJ2-1|NA|TRBV10-1
CASSELDRDNEQFF
TGCGCCAGCAGTGAGTTAGATAGGGACAATGAGCAGTTCTTC
>11|NA|TRBJ2-7|many|TRBV29-1
CSVERFGEQYF
TGCAGCGTGGAGAGATTCGGGGAGCAGTACTTC
>10|NA|TRBJ2-5|NA|TRBV20-1
CSTSSRTQYF
TGCAGCACTAGCTCCAGGACCCAGTACTTC
>14|TRBD2|TRBJ2-6|few|TRBV20-1
CSAGLAAGANVLTF
TGCAGTGCAGGACTAGCTGCTGGGGCCAACGTCCTGACTTTC
>18|NA|TRBJ2-3|few|TRBV11-1
CASSYHSLQVLQQDTQYF
TGTGCCAGCAGCTACCATTCACTACAGGTCCTTCAGCAGGATACGCAGTATTTT
>15|NA|TRBJ2-7|few|TRBV21-1
CASSRKGPLSYEQYF
TGTGCCAGCAGTAGGAAGGGGCCATTATCCTACGAGCAGTACTTC
>15|NA|TRBJ2-3|few|TRBV20-1
CSANLLRVYTDTQYF
TGCAGTGCTAATCTATTGAGGGTATACACAGATACGCAGTATTTT
>16|NA|TRBJ2-1|few|TRBV7-9
CASSLAPVARYNEQFF
TGTGCCAGCAGCTTGGCGCCAGTAGCACGGTACAATGAGCAGTTCTTC
>16|NA|TRBJ2-5|NA|TRBV7-8
CASSFHRVPSQETQYF
TGTGCCAGCAGCTTTCACAGGGTTCCCTCGCAAGAGACCCAGTACTTC
>16|TRBD1|TRBJ2-2|NA|TRBV2
CASTPRTGLNTGELFF
TGTGCCAGCACCCCCAGGACAGGTTTAAACACCGGGGAGCTGTTTTTT
>16|NA|TRBJ2-1|NA|TRBV6-5
CASSYSIATSYNEQFF
TGTGCCAGCAGTTACTCGATAGCTACGTCCTACAATGAGCAGTTCTTC